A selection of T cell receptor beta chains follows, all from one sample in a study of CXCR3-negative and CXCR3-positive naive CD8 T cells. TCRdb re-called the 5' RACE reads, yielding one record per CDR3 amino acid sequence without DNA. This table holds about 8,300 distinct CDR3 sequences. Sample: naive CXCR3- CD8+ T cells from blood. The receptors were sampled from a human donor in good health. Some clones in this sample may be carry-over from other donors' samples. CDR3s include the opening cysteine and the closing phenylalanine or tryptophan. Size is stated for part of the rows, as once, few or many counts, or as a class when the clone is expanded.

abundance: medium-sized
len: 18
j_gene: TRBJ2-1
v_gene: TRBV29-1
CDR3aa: CSVEGLAGVLSSYNEQFF

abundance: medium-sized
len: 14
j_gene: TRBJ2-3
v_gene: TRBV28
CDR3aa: CASEVSGPGDTQYF

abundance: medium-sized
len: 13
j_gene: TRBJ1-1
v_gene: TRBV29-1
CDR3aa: CSVVTAMNTEAFF

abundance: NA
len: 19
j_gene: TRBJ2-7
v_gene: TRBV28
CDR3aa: CASSLTPRPREAGVYEQYF

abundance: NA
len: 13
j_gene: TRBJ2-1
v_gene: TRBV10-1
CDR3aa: CASSDLGGNEQFF

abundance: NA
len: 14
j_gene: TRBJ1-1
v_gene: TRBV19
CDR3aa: CASRRTGENTEAFF

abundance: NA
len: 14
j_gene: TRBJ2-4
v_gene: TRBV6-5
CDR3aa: CASSEGQGENIQYF

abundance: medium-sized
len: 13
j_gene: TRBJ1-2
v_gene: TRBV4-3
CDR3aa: CASSQGIYYGYTF

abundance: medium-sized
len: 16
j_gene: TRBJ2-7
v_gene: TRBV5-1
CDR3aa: CASSLLYLAEDYEQYF

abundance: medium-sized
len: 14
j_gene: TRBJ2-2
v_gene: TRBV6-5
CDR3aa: CASSYSRVTGELFF

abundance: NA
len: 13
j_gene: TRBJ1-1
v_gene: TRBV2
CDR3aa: CASSGRGGTEAFF

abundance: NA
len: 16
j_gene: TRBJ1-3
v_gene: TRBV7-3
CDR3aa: CASIHRDRDSGNTIYF

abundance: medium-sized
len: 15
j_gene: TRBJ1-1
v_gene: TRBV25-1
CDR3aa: CASSVWGEMNTEAFF

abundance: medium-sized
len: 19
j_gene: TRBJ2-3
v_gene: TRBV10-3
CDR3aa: CAISGGGTSGTSSTDTQYF

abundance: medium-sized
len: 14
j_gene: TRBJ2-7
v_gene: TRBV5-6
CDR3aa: CASSLGQGSNEQYF

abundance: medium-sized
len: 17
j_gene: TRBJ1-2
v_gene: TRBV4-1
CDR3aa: CASSSGTGYLNSDGYTF

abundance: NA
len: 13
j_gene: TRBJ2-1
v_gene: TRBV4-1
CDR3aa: CASSLQLVNEQFF

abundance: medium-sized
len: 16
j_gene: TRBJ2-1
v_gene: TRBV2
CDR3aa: CASTHRGLAASGEQFF

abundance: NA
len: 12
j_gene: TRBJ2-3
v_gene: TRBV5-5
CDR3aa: CASSPPTDTQYF

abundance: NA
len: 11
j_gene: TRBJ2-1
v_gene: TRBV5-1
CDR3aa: CASSSGPEQFF

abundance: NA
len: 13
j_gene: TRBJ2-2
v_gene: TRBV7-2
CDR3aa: CASSLARAGELFF

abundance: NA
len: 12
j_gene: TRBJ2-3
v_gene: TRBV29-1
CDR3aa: CSVQREPDTQYF

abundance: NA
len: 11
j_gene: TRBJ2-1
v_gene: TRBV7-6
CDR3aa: CASSFGLEQFF

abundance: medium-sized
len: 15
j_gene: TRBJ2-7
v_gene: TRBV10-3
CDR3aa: CAISDEGQGIGEQYF

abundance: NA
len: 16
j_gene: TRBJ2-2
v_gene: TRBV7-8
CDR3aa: CASSLESGGNTGELFF

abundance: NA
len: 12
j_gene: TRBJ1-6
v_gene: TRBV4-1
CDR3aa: CASSQDYGGVVF

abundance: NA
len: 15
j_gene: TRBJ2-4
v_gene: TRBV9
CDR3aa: CASSPTPGQKNIQYF

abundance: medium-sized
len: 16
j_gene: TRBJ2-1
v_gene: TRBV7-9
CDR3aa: CASGPTSGSSYNEQFF

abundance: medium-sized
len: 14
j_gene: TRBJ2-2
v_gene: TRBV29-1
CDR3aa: CSVAGTSLTGELFF

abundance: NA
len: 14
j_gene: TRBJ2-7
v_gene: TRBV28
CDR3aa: CASSYDRTTYEQYF

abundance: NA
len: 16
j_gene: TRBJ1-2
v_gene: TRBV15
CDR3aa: CATSRDSAGVVYGYTF

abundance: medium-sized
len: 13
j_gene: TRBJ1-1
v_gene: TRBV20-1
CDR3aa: CSAGPGRNTEAFF

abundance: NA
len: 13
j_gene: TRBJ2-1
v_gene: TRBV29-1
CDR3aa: CSHGTSGSNEQFF

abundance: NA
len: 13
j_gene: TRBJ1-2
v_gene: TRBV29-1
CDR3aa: CSVVGGENYGYTF

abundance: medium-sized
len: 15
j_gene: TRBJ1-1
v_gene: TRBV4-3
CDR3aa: CASSQEVEVDTEAFF

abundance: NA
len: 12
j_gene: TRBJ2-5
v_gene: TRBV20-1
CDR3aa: CSATYSEETQYF

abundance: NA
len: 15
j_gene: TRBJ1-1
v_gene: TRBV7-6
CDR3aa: CASFQGTGLNTEAFF

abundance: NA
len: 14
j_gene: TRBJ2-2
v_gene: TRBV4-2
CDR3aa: CASSQERGTGELFF

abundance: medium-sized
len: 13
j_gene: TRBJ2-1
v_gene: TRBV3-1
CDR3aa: CASSQFVRTEQFF

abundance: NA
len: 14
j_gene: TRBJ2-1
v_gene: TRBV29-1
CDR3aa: CSVLGQMSYNEQFF

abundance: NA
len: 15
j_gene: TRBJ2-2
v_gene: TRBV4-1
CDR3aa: CASSRQGRSAGELFF

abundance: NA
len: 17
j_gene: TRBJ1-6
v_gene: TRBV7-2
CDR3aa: CASSLVGPGSYNSPLHF

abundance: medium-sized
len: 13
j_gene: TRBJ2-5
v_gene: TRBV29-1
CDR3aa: CSFLGLASGTQYF

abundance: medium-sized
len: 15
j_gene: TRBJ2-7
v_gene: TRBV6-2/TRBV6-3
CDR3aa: CASSPTGLAGDEQYF

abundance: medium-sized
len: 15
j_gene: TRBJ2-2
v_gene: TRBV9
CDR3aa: CASSVELANTGELFF